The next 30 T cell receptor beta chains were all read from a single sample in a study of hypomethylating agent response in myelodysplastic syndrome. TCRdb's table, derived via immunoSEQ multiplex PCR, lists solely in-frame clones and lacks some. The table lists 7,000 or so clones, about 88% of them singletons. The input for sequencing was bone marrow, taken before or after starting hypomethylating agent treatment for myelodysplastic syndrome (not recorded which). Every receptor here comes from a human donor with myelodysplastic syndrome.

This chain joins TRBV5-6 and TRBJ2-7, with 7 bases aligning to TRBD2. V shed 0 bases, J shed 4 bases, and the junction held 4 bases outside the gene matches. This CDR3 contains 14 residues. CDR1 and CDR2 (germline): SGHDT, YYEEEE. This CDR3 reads CASSLAREGYEQYF. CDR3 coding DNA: TGTGCCAGCAGCTTGGCCAGGGAGGGTTACGAGCAGTACTTC.

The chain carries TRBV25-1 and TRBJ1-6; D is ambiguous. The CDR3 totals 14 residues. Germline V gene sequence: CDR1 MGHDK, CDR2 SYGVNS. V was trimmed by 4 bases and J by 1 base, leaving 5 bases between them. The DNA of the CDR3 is TGTGCCAGCAGTGTTGGGTCCTATAATTCACCCCTCCACTTT. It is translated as CASSVGSYNSPLHF.

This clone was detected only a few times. CDR3 nucleotide sequence: TGTGCCAGCACCCGATCCGGGACGGAGAACTATGGCTACACCTTC. This gives the protein CASTRSGTENYGYTF. V usage is TRBV6-6 and J usage is TRBJ1-2; a possible D gene is TRBD1 (5 bases). The V and J ends lost 7 bases and 2 bases respectively, with 17 bases between them. Germline lookup yields CDR1 MNHNY and CDR2 SVGAGI (reference sequence). This CDR3 contains 15 residues.

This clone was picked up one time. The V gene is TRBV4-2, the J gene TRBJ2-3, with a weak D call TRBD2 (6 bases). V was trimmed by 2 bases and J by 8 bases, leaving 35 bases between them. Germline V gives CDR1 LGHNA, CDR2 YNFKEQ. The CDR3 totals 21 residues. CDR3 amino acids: CASSQIPPETYRDSFRGTQYF. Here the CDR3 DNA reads TGTGCCAGCAGCCAAATCCCCCCTGAAACTTACCGGGACTCCTTCCGGGGTACGCAGTATTTT.

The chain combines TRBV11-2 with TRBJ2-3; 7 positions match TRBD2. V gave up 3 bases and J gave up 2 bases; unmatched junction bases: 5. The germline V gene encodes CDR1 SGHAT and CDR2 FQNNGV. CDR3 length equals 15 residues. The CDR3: CASSLSGLPTDTQYF. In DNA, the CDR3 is TGTGCCAGCAGCTTGTCGGGACTACCCACAGATACGCAGTATTTT. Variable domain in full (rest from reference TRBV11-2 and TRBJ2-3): EAGVAQSPRYKIIEKRQSVAFWCNPISGHATLYWYQQILGQGPKLLIQFQNNGVVDDSQLPKDRFSAERLKGVDSTLKIQPAKLEDSAVYLCASSLSGLPTDTQYFGPGTRLTVL.

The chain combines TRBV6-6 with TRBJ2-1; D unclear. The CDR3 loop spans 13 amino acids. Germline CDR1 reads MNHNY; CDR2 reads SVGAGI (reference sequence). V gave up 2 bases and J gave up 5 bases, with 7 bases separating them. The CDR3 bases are TGTGCCAGCAGTTACACAACAGACAATGAGCAGTTCTTC. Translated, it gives CASSYTTDNEQFF.

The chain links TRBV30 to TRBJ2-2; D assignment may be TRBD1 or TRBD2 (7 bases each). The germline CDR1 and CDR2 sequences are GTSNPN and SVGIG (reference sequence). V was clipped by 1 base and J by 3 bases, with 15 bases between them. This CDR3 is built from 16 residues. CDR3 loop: CAWSAQTGRDTGELFF. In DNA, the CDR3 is TGTGCCTGGAGTGCACAGACAGGGAGGGACACCGGGGAGCTGTTTTTT.

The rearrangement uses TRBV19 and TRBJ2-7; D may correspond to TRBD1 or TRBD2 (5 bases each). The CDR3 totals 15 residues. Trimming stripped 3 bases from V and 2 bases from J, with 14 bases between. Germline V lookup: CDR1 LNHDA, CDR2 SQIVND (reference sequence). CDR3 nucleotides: TGTGCCAGTAGTATCACCGGGACGGAGACCTACGAGCAGTACTTC. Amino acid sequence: CASSITGTETYEQYF.

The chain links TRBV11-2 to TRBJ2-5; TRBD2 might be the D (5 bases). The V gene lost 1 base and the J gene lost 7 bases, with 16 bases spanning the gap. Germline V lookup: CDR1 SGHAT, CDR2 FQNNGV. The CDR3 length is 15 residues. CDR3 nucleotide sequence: TGTGCCAGCAGCTTAGTTGGAGGCTCCTCGGGGACCCAGTACTTC. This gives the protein CASSLVGGSSGTQYF.

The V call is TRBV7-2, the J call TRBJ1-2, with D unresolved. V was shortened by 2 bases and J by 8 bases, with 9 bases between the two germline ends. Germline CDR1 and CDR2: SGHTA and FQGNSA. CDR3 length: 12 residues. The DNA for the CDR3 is TGTGCCAGCAGCTTATCCACGAGCGGCTACACCTTC. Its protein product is CASSLSTSGYTF.

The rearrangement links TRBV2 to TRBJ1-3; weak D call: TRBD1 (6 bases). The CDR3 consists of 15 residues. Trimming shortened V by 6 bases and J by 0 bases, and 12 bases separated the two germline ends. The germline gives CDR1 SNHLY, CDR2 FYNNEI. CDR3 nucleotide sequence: TGTGCCAGCAGCTCGGGGGCCAACTCTGGAAACACCATATATTTT. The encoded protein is CASSSGANSGNTIYF.

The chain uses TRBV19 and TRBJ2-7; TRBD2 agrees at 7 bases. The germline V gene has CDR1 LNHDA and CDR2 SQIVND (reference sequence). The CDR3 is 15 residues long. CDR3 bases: TGTGCCAGTAGTATAGGAGGCGGGGGACCCTACGGGCAGTACGTC. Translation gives CASSIGGGGPYGQYV.

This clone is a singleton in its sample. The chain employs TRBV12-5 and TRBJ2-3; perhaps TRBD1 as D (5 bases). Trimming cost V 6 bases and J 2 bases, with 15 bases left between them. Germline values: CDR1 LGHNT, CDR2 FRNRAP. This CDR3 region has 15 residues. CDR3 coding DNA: TGTGCTAGTGGGGAATTCACAGGACCCACAGATACGCAGTATTTT. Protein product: CASGEFTGPTDTQYF.

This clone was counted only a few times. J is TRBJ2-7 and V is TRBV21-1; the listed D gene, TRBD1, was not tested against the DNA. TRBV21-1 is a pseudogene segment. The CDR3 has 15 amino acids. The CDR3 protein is CASSKADREGYEQYF. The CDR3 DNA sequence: TGTGCCAGCAGCAAAGCGGACAGGGAAGGATACGAGCAGTACTTC.

In DNA, the CDR3 is TGCGCCAGCAGCCCTTCAGGAGACGAAGCTTTCTTT. It translates to CASSPSGDEAFF. The chain carries TRBV5-1 and TRBJ1-1; D gene uncertain. This CDR3 region has 12 residues. The V gene's germline CDR1 is SGHRS and CDR2 YFSETQ. Between the trimmed V and J ends, which lost 4 bases and 8 bases, there was a span of 12 bases.

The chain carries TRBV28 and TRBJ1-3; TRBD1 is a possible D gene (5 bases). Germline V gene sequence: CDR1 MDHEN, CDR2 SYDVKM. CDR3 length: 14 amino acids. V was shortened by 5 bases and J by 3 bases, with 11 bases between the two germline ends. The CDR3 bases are TGTGCCAGCAGTGTCAGGGTTTATGGAAACACCATATATTTT. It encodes CASSVRVYGNTIYF.

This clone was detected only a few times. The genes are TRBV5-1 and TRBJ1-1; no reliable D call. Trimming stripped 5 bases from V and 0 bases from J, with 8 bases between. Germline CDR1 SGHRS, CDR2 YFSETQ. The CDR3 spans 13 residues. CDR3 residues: CASRAELNTEAFF. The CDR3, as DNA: TGCGCCAGCAGGGCGGAGTTGAACACTGAAGCTTTCTTT.

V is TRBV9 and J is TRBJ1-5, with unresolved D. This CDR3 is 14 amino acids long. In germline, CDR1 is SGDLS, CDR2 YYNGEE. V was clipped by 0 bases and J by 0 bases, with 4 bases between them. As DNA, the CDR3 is TGTGCCAGCAGCGTAGACAGTAGCAATCAGCCCCAGCATTTT. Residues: CASSVDSSNQPQHF.

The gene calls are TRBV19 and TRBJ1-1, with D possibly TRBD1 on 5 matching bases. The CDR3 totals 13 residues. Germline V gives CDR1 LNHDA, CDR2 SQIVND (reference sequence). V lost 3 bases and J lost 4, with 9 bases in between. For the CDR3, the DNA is TGTGCCAGTAGTATTCAGGGCTCCACTGAAGCTTTCTTT. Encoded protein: CASSIQGSTEAFF.

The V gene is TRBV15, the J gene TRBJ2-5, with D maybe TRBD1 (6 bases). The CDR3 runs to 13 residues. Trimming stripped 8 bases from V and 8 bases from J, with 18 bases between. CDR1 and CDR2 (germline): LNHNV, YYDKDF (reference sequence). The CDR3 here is CATSGQRGGTQYF. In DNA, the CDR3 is TGTGCCACCTCGGGACAACGTGGGGGCACCCAGTACTTC.

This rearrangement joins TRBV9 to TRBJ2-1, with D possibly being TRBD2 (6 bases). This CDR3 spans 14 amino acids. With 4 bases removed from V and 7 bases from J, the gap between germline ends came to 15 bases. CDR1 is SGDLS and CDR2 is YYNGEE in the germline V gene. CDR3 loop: CASSFGTPGNEQFF. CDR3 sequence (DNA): TGTGCCAGCAGCTTCGGGACTCCAGGTAATGAGCAGTTCTTC.

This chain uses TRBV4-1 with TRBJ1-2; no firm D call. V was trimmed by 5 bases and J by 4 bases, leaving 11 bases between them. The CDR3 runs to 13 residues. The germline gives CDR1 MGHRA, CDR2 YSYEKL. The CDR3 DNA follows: TGCGCCAGCAGCTCTACCGGAATCTATGGCTACACCTTC. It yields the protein CASSSTGIYGYTF.

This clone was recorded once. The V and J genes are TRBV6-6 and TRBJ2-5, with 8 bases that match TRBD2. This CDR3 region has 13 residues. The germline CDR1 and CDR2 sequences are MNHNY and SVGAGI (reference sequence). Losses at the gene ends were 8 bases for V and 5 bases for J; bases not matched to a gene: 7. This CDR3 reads CASASGGWETQYF. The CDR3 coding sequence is TGTGCCAGCGCCAGCGGGGGTTGGGAGACCCAGTACTTC.

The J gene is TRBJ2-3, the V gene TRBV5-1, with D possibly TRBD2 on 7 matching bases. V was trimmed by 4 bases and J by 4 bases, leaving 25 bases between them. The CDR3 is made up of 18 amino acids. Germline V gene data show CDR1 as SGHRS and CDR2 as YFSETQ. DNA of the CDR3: TGCGCCAGCAGCAAGAATACCGGTGGGGGGGCTCTGGCAGATACGCAGTATTTT. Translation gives CASSKNTGGGALADTQYF.

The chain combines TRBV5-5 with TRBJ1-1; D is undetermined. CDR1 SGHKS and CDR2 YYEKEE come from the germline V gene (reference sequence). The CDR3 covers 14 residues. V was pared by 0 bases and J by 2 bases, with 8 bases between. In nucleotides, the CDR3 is TGTGCCAGCAGCTTGGGAACAACTAACACTGAAGCTTTCTTT. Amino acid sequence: CASSLGTTNTEAFF.

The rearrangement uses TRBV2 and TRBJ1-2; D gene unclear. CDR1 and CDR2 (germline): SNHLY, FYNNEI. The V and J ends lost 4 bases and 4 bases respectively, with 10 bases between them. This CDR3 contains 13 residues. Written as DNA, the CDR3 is TGTGCCAGCAGTGTCGGGCCTGGCTATGGCTACACCTTC. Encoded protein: CASSVGPGYGYTF. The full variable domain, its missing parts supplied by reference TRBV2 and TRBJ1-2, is EPEVTQTPSHQVTQMGQEVILRCVPISNHLYFYWYRQILGQKVEFLVSFYNNEISEKSEIFDDQFSVERPDGSNFTLKIRSTKLEDSAMYFCASSVGPGYGYTFGSGTRLTVV.

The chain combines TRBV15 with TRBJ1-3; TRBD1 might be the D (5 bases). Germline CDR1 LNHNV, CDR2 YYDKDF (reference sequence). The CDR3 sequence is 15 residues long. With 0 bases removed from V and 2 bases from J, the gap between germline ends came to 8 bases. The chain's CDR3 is CATSRDLRAGNTIYF. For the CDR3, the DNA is TGTGCCACCAGCAGAGATCTCAGGGCTGGAAACACCATATATTTT.

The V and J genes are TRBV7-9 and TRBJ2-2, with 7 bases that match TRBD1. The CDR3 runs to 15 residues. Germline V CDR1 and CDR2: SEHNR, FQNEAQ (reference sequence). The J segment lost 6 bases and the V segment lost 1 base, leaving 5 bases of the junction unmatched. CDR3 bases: TGTGCCAGCAGCTTAGACCGACAGGGACCCGGGGAGCTGTTTTTT. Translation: CASSLDRQGPGELFF.

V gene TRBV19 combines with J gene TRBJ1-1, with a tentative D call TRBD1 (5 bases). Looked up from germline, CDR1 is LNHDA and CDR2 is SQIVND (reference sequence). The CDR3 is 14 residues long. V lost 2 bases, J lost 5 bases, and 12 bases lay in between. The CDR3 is CASSIRGIGTEAFF. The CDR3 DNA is TGTGCCAGTAGTATACGGGGGATCGGGACTGAAGCTTTCTTT.

The CDR3 reads CASSRDRATDTQYF. The CDR3 DNA reads TGTGCCAGCAGTCGGGACAGGGCAACAGATACGCAGTATTTT. The chain employs TRBV27 and TRBJ2-3, with 9 bases matching TRBD1. From germline, CDR1 is MNHEY and CDR2 SMNVEV (reference sequence). Trimming took 5 bases from V and 3 from J; bases not matched to a gene: 3. The CDR3 length is 14 residues.